The rows below give T cell receptor beta chains drawn from one sample of a study of radiation and T cells in renal cell carcinoma. The data were produced by immunoSEQ multiplex PCR, yet TCRdb's version contains in-frame clones alone and is incomplete. The repertoire includes about 95,000 clones, around nine tenths of them detected once, and around 7.9% sits in the top ten. The sample consisted of blood, taken from a patient whose treatment included radiotherapy and nephrectomy. These receptors were obtained from a man between 45 and 60 years old with renal cell carcinoma. Both conserved end residues are part of each CDR3. The D gene is left open where the match is weak. Clone size is shown for a subset of rows, as once, few, many or a class of expanded clone.

abundance	v_gene	d_gene	j_gene	CDR3nt	CDR3aa
-	TRBV9	-	TRBJ1-6	TGTGCCAGCAGCGTAGCCGGGTTTGATTCACCCCTCCACTTT	CASSVAGFDSPLHF
-	TRBV27	-	TRBJ2-2	TGTGCCAGCAACGGCGAGGGATCGGGCGGGGAGCTGTTTTTT	CASNGEGSGGELFF
-	TRBV11-2	-	TRBJ2-2	TGTGCCAGCAGCTTAGGACCAGGGGCTCACGGAGGGGAGCTGTTTTTT	CASSLGPGAHGGELFF
-	TRBV5-4	TRBD1	TRBJ2-5	TGTGCCAGCAGCACGGGACAGGGGTTCGAGGAGACCCAGTACTTC	CASSTGQGFEETQYF
once	TRBV5-1	TRBD2	TRBJ2-1	TGCGCCAGCAGCCGGGGACTAGCGGGGAGGGATGAGCAGTTCTTC	CASSRGLAGRDEQFF
-	TRBV29-1	-	TRBJ2-1	TGCAGCGTGCAGACAGGGAGGTTTAATGAGCAGTTCTTC	CSVQTGRFNEQFF
-	TRBV11-3	-	TRBJ1-1	TGTGCCAGCAGCCAACAGGGCCAAACTGAAGCTTTCTTT	CASSQQGQTEAFF
once	TRBV29-1	-	TRBJ1-2	TGCAGCGGGACCGGGCAGGACTATGGCTACACCTTC	CSGTGQDYGYTF
-	TRBV27	-	TRBJ1-2	TGTGCCAGCAGTAACGGGGGAGACTATGGCTACACCTTC	CASSNGGDYGYTF
-	TRBV27	-	TRBJ1-2	TGTGCCAGCAGTCCACTTCCGGTTGGGAGGCACTATGGCTACACCTTC	CASSPLPVGRHYGYTF
once	TRBV29-1	-	TRBJ2-6	TGCAGCGTTGAACGCTCTGGGGCCAACGTCCTGACTTTC	CSVERSGANVLTF
-	TRBV10-3	-	TRBJ1-1	TGTGCCATCAGTGAGTCAGGCACTGAAGCTTTCTTT	CAISESGTEAFF
-	TRBV21-1	-	TRBJ2-2	TGTGCCAGCAGCAAAGATGCGGGGCATAACGGGGAGCTGTTTTTT	CASSKDAGHNGELFF
-	TRBV11-2	-	TRBJ1-2	TGTGCCAGCAGCTTAGAGGGCTGGGGTGGCTACACCTTC	CASSLEGWGGYTF
once	TRBV5-1	-	TRBJ1-1	TGCGCCAGCAGCTTGACAGGGTTGAACACTGAAGCTTTCTTT	CASSLTGLNTEAFF
-	TRBV4-1	TRBD1	TRBJ1-1	TGCGCCAGCAGCCAAGAATCAGGGGGCTACACTGAAGCTTTCTTT	CASSQESGGYTEAFF
-	TRBV19	-	TRBJ1-1	TGTGCCAGTAGTATCGGGGGCGTCTATACTGAAGCTTTCTTT	CASSIGGVYTEAFF
-	TRBV21-1	-	TRBJ2-7	TGTGCCAGCAGCCCTTCCAAGCAGGGCACCTACGAGCAGTACTTC	CASSPSKQGTYEQYF
-	TRBV19	-	TRBJ1-1	TGTGCCAGTAAGGTAACGGGGTCGAACACTGAAGCTTTCTTT	CASKVTGSNTEAFF
-	TRBV30	-	TRBJ1-1	TGTGCCTGGCAACAGGGTAGGGACACTGAAGCTTTCTTT	CAWQQGRDTEAFF